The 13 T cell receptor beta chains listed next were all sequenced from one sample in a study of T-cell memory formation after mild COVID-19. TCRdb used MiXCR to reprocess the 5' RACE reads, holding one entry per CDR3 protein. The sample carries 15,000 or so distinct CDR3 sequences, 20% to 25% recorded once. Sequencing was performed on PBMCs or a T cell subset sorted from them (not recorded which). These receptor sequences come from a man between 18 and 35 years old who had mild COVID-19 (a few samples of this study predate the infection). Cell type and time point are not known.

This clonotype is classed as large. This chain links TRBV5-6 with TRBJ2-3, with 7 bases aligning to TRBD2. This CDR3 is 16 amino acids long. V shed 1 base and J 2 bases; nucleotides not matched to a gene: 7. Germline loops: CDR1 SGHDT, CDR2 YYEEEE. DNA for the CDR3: TGTGCCAGCAGCTTGTATAAGCGGGGACTCACAGATACGCAGTATTTT. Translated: CASSLYKRGLTDTQYF.

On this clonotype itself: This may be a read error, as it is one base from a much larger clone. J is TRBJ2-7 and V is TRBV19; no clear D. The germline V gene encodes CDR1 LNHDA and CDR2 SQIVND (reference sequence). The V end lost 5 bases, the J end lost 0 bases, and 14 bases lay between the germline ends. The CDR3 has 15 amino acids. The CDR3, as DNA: TGTGCCAGTAGTTGGGCAGTGAGAAGCTCCTACGAGCAGTACTTC. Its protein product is CASSWAVRSSYEQYF.

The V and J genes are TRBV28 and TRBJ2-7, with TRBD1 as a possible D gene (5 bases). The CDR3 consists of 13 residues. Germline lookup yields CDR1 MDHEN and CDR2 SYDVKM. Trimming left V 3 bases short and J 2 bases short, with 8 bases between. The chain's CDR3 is CASSFGRAYEQYV. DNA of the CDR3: TGTGCCAGCAGTTTCGGCAGGGCCTACGAGCAGTACGTC.

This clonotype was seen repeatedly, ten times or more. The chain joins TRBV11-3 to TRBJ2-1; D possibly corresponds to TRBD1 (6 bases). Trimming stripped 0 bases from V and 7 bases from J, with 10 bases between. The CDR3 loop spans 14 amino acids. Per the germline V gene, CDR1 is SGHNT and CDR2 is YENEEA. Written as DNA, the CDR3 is TGTGCCAGCAGCTTAGAGTTCCAGGGGAATGAGCAGTTCTTC. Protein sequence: CASSLEFQGNEQFF.

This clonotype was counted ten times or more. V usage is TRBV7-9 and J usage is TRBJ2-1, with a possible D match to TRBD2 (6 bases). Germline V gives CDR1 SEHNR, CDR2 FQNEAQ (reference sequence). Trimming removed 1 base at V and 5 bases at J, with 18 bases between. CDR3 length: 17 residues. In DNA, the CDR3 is TGTGCCAGCAGCTTAGTCTGGAGACTAGATACCGACAATGAGCAGTTCTTC. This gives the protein CASSLVWRLDTDNEQFF.

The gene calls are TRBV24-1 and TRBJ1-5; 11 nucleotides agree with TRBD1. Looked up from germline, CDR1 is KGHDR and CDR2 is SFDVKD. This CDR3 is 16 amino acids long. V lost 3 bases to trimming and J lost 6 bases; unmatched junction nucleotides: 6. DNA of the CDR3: TGTGCCACCAGTGATCCGGGACAGGGGGGATCTCAGCCCCAGCATTTT. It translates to CATSDPGQGGSQPQHF.

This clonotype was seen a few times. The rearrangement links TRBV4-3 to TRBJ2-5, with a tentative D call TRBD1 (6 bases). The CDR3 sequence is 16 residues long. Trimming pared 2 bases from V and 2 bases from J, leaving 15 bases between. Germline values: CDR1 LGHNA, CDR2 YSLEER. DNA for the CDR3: TGCGCCAGCAGCCAATCAGCTACAGGGACACAAGAGACCCAGTACTTC. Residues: CASSQSATGTQETQYF.

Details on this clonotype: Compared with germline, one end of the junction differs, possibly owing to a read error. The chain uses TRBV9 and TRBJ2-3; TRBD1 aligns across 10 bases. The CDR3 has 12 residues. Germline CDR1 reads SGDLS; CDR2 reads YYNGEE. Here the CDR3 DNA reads TGTGACAGCGGGACAGGGGTTTATACGCAGTATTTT. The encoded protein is CDSGTGVYTQYF.

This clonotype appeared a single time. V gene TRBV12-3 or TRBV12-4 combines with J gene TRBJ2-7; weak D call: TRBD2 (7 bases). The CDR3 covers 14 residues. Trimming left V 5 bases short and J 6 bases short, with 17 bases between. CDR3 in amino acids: CASSPDGGRLEQYV. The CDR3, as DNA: TGTGCCAGCAGTCCGGACGGGGGGCGCCTCGAGCAGTACGTC.

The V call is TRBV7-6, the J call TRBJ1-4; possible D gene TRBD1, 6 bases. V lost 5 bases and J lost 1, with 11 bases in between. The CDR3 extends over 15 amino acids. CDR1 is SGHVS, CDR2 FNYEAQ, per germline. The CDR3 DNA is TGTGCCAGCAGCCCAGGACAGTTAACTAATGAAAAACTGTTTTTT. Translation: CASSPGQLTNEKLFF.

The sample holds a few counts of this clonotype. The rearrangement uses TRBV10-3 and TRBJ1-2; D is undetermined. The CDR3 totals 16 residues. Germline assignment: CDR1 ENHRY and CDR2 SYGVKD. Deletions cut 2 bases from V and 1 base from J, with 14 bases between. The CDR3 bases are TGTGCCATCAGTGAGGAGGGAACCTCCTTTAACTATGGCTACACCTTC. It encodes CAISEEGTSFNYGYTF.

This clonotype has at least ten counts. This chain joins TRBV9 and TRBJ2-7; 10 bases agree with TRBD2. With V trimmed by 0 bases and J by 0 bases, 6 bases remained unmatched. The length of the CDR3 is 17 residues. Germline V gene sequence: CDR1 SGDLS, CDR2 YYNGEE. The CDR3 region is CASSVATSGHSSYEQYV. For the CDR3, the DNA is TGTGCCAGCAGCGTAGCGACTAGCGGGCATAGCTCCTACGAGCAGTACGTC.

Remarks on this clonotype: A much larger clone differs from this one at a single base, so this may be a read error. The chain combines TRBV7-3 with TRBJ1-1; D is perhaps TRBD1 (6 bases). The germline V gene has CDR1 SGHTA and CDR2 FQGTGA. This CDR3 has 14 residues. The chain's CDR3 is CASSLGGQGTEDFF. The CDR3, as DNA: TGTGCCAGCAGCTTAGGGGGGCAAGGCACTGAAGATTTCTTT. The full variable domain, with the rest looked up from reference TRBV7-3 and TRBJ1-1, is GAGVSQTPSNKVTEKGKYVELRCDPISGHTALYWYRQSLGQGPEFLIYFQGTGAADDSGLPNDRFFAVRPEGSVSTLKIQRTERGDSAVYLCASSLGGQGTEDFFGQGTRLTVV.